The entry that follows covers one T cell receptor (beta chain) sequence. This sample stems from a study of blood T cell repertoires in COVID-19. Clones were sequenced by immunoSEQ multiplex PCR, and TCRdb holds only the in-frame ones, with some missing. This table holds approximately 300,000 clones, about nine tenths found once. V shed 1 base, J shed 1 base, and the junction held 12 bases outside the gene matches. CDR3 length: 18 residues. CDR1 is SEHNR, CDR2 FQNEAQ, per germline (reference sequence). This clonotype was obtained from a woman in her twenties or thirties who had recovered from COVID-19. The sequencing input was PBMCs or T cells enriched from blood (not recorded which). The chain recombines TRBV7-9 with TRBJ2-7, with 8 bases matching TRBD1. This chain's CDR3 is CASSLVAILGQASYEQYF. The DNA of the CDR3 is TGTGCCAGCAGCTTAGTCGCCATCCTGGGACAGGCGTCCTACGAGCAGTACTTC. The variable domain in full, with the rest retrieved from reference TRBV7-9 and TRBJ2-7, is DTGVSQNPRHKITKRGQNVTFRCDPISEHNRLYWYRQTLGQGPEFLTYFQNEAQLEKSRLLSDRFSAERPKGSFSTLEIQRTEQGDSAMYLCASSLVAILGQASYEQYFGPGTRLTVT.